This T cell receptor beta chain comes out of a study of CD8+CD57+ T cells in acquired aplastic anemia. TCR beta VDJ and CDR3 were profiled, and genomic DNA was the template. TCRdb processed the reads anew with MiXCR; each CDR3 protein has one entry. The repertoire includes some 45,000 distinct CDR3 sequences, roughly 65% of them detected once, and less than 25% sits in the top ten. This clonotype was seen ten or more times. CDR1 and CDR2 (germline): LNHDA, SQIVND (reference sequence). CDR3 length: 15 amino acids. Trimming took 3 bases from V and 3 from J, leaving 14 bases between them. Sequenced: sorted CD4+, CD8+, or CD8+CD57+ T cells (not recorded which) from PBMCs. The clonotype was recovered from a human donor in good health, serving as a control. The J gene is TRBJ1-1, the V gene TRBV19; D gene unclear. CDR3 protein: CASSIFRYSYTEAFF. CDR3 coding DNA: TGTGCCAGTAGTATTTTCCGTTACAGTTACACTGAAGCTTTCTTT.